This paragraph covers one T cell receptor beta chain sequence. Compared with germline, one end of the junction differs, possibly owing to a read error. The sample comes from a study of patients and donors after allogeneic stem cell transplantation. CDR1 is LGHDT and CDR2 is YNNKEL in the germline V gene (reference sequence). CDR3 length equals 12 residues. Each CDR3 protein is one row after TCRdb ran MiXCR on the RT-PCR reads. The sample has a few hundred thousand distinct CDR3 sequences; about 37% are singletons. The receptor comes from a human donor who was either an allogeneic HSCT recipient or a stem cell or donor lymphocyte infusion donor (not recorded which). It is not recorded whose cells these are; they may come from a transplant donor. This chain links TRBV3-1 with TRBJ1-1; D is unclear. The sequenced sample was blood, either unsorted or a sorted T cell fraction (not recorded which). This chain's CDR3 is CASSQETRLAIF. The CDR3 DNA reads TGTGCCAGCAGCCAAGAAACCAGGTTAGCGATATTT. Looking up the rest from reference TRBV3-1 and TRBJ1-1 gives the full variable domain: DTAVSQTPKYLVTQMGNDKSIKCEQNLGHDTMYWYKQDSKKFLKIMFSYNNKELIINETVPNRFSPKSPDKAHLNLHINSLELGDSAVYFCASSQETRLAIFGQGTRLTVV.